The 32 T cell receptor beta chains below all came from one sample that was sequenced in a study of human T cells and chemical hapten exposure. TCRdb passed the RACE reads through MiXCR, listing each CDR3 protein once. This sample has approximately 82,000 distinct CDR3 sequences, with over 9.5% found just once. Described time point: patch test 1, 2 weeks after DPC sensitization. The treatment denotes: therapeutic diphenylcyclopropenone sensitization with weekly scalp DPC. Sequenced here: whole blood, sampled in connection with sensitization to the hapten diphenylcyclopropenone (DPC). These receptors were obtained from a man aged 35-49 years with alopecia areata. Some clones in this sample may be carry-over from other donors' samples.

The chain employs TRBV5-1 and TRBJ2-2; D call uncertain. CDR3 size: 12 residues. V was clipped by 4 bases and J by 7 bases, with 8 bases between them. CDR1 and CDR2 (germline): SGHRS, YFSETQ. CDR3 sequence (DNA): TGCGCCAGCAGCCCAGCTGGCGGGGAGCTGTTTTTT. Its protein product is CASSPAGGELFF.

The V gene is TRBV12-3 or TRBV12-4, the J gene TRBJ2-3, with 12 bases fitting TRBD2. The junction had 6 bases not matched to a gene; V was cut back by 6 bases and J by 5 bases. The CDR3 contains 15 residues. CDR3 in amino acids: CASRALAGGGDTQYF. CDR3 nucleotide sequence: TGTGCCAGCAGGGCCCTAGCGGGAGGGGGAGATACGCAGTATTTT.

This clonotype was seen once. The chain joins TRBV6-6 to TRBJ1-5; 7 bases agree with TRBD1. CDR3 length: 14 residues. The V gene end was trimmed by 5 bases and the J gene end by 6 bases; junction bases not matched to a gene: 7. Looked up from germline, CDR1 is MNHNY and CDR2 is SVGAGI (reference sequence). CDR3 amino acids: CASSRGQVSQPQHF. The CDR3 bases are TGTGCCAGCAGTCGCGGACAGGTGAGTCAGCCCCAGCATTTT.

This clonotype was observed at least ten times. The CDR3 reads CSVEDGLAKNIQYF. In nucleotides, the CDR3 is TGCAGCGTTGAGGACGGATTAGCCAAAAACATTCAGTACTTC. This chain connects TRBV29-1 to TRBJ2-4, with unresolved D. Germline lookup yields CDR1 SQVTM and CDR2 ANQGSEA. The CDR3 contains 14 residues. V shed 3 bases and J shed 0 bases, with 9 bases lying between them.

In this sample, this clonotype turned up a few times. The J gene is TRBJ2-1, the V gene TRBV18; D uncertain. CDR1 KGHSH and CDR2 LQKENI come from the germline V gene. V lost 0 bases to trimming and J lost 8 bases, with 8 bases between them. The CDR3 runs 13 residues. The CDR3 is CASSPPANYEQFF. The DNA for the CDR3 is TGTGCCAGCTCACCACCTGCTAACTATGAGCAGTTCTTC.

The gene calls are TRBV6-2 or TRBV6-3 and TRBJ1-5; tentative D call: TRBD1 (6 bases). This CDR3 comprises 16 residues. Trimming removed 4 bases at V and 0 bases at J, with 13 bases between. Germline CDR1 and CDR2: MNHEY and SVGEGT. For the CDR3, the DNA is TGTGCCAGCAGTTCAAGGGGGGCCGATAGCAATCAGCCCCAGCATTTT. Protein product: CASSSRGADSNQPQHF.

This clonotype has more than one count but fewer than ten. The genes are TRBV5-1 and TRBJ1-4; D gene ambiguous. The CDR3 spans 15 residues. Germline lookup yields CDR1 SGHRS and CDR2 YFSETQ. The V end lost 3 bases, the J end lost 5 bases, and 14 bases lay between the germline ends. The CDR3 here is CASSSRETPNEKLFF. The CDR3 DNA is TGCGCCAGCAGCTCCCGGGAAACTCCAAATGAAAAACTGTTTTTT.

The chain links TRBV18 to TRBJ1-2, with 7 bases fitting TRBD1. The J segment lost 5 bases and the V segment lost 3 bases, leaving 9 bases of the junction unmatched. The CDR3 loop spans 15 amino acids. Germline CDR1 KGHSH, CDR2 LQKENI. In DNA form, the CDR3 reads TGTGCCAGCTCACCCCTTGGGACAGACCCATATGGCTACACCTTC. Encoded protein: CASSPLGTDPYGYTF.

A single count supports this clonotype. This sequence joins TRBV12-3 or TRBV12-4 and TRBJ2-5; D may match TRBD1 or TRBD2 (5 bases each). The CDR3 runs 13 residues. V lost 1 base, J lost 4 bases, and 7 bases lay in between. The CDR3 region has the DNA TGTGCCAGCAGTTTAGGGGGGATAGAGACCCAGTACTTC. Translating gives CASSLGGIETQYF.

V and J are TRBV6-2 or TRBV6-3 and TRBJ2-7, with D hard to call. The CDR3 extends over 13 amino acids. Germline V gene data show CDR1 as MNHEY and CDR2 as SVGEGT. V dropped 2 bases and J dropped 3 bases, with 8 bases sitting between them. CDR3 loop: CASSYAEHYEQYV. The CDR3 bases are TGTGCCAGCAGTTACGCTGAGCACTACGAGCAGTACGTC.

A few counts support this clonotype. The chain uses TRBV25-1 and TRBJ2-7; TRBD2 might be the D (6 bases). In germline, CDR1 is MGHDK, CDR2 SYGVNS. The CDR3 runs 15 residues. The V end lost 1 base, the J end lost 3 bases, and 13 bases lay between the germline ends. CDR3 sequence: CASSESGGIDYEQYF. The DNA of the CDR3 is TGTGCCAGCAGTGAATCCGGGGGAATCGACTACGAGCAGTACTTC.

This clonotype was counted many times. This chain joins TRBV13 and TRBJ2-7, with D hard to call. CDR1 PRHDT and CDR2 FYEKMQ come from the germline V gene (reference sequence). The CDR3 has 13 amino acids. V lost 2 bases and J lost 6, with 11 bases in between. DNA for the CDR3: TGTGCCAGCAGCTTAAATGTCCTGGGCGAGCAGTACTTC. The encoded protein is CASSLNVLGEQYF.

On this clonotype itself: Possible read error: a much larger clone is one base away. The chain uses TRBV4-2 and TRBJ2-7, with 9 bases matching TRBD2. Germline V CDR1 and CDR2: LGHNA, YNFKEQ. Unmatched junction bases numbered 14, after V lost 4 bases and J lost 7 bases. The CDR3 spans 16 residues. The CDR3: CASSPGTSRSLREQYF. As DNA, the CDR3 is TGTGCCAGCAGCCCCGGGACTAGCAGGAGCCTACGGGAGCAGTACTTC.

This clonotype showed up many times. CDR3 region: CATSRTEKNTEAFF. CDR3 nucleotide sequence: TGTGCCACCAGCCGGACAGAAAAAAACACTGAAGCTTTCTTT. The chain combines TRBV24-1 with TRBJ1-1, with D possibly being TRBD1 (6 bases). The CDR3 runs 14 residues. Germline V gene sequence: CDR1 KGHDR, CDR2 SFDVKD. Between the trimmed V and J ends, which lost 7 bases and 2 bases, there was a span of 13 bases.

This clonotype has more than one count but fewer than ten. The V and J genes are TRBV7-9 and TRBJ2-6; D is uncertain. V was shortened by 5 bases and J by 3 bases, with 8 bases between the two germline ends. Germline V gene sequence: CDR1 SEHNR, CDR2 FQNEAQ (reference sequence). The CDR3 runs to 14 residues. The chain's CDR3 is CASSLTGGANVLTF. DNA for the CDR3: TGTGCCAGCAGCCTCACTGGTGGGGCCAACGTCCTGACTTTC.

There are a few counts of this clonotype. The gene calls are TRBV27 and TRBJ2-3, with 10 bases identical to TRBD2. Germline values: CDR1 MNHEY, CDR2 SMNVEV (reference sequence). CDR3 length: 15 amino acids. V was clipped by 6 bases and J by 2 bases; unmatched bases: 5. CDR3 amino acids: CASRSLAGFTDTQYF. The CDR3 coding sequence is TGTGCCAGCAGATCACTAGCGGGATTCACAGATACGCAGTATTTT.

The J gene is TRBJ2-1, the V gene TRBV12-3 or TRBV12-4; TRBD2 matches at 7 bases. There are 12 residues in the CDR3. V lost 5 bases to trimming and J lost 9 bases; unmatched junction nucleotides: 4. Written as DNA, the CDR3 is TGTGCCAGCAGTGAAGCGGGGATTGAGCAGTTCTTC. It is translated as CASSEAGIEQFF.

With regard to this clonotype: A much larger clone is a single base away; this may be a read error. The chain recombines TRBV6-5 with TRBJ2-3; 10 positions agree with TRBD2. J was trimmed by 6 bases and V by 2 bases; bases with no gene match: 11. The CDR3 is 17 amino acids. Germline V gene data show CDR1 as MNHEY and CDR2 as SVGAGI. The CDR3 sequence is CASSYHMTSGLFDTQYF. For the CDR3, the DNA is TGTGCCAGCAGTTACCACATGACTAGCGGGTTGTTTGATACGCAGTATTTT.

This clonotype has only a few counts. CDR3 coding DNA: TGTGCCAGCCTCACGGGGGGGCCCACCTACGAGCAGTACTTC. Amino acid sequence: CASLTGGPTYEQYF. The chain combines TRBV28 with TRBJ2-7, with 8 positions matching TRBD2. CDR3 length: 14 residues. Germline trimming cut 8 bases from V and 2 bases from J; bases unmatched to any gene: 8. The germline gives CDR1 MDHEN, CDR2 SYDVKM.

This clonotype was detected many times. The chain recombines TRBV5-1 with TRBJ2-7; TRBD2 might be the D (8 bases). The ends were cut back, 4 bases at V and 5 bases at J, with 19 bases in the middle. The CDR3 contains 15 residues. Germline loops: CDR1 SGHRS, CDR2 YFSETQ. For the CDR3, the DNA is TGCGCCAGCAGCCTTCGGGAGGGGGCGCTGGACGAGCAGTACTTC. Its translation: CASSLREGALDEQYF.

This clonotype was detected only a few times. This CDR3 is CASSLAGGGTQYF. The CDR3 coding sequence is TGTGCCAGCAGCTTAGCGGGAGGAGGTACGCAGTATTTT. The chain is built from TRBV7-2 and TRBJ2-3; weak D call: TRBD2 (6 bases). This CDR3 has 13 amino acids. Between the trimmed V and J ends, which lost 0 bases and 8 bases, there was a span of 9 bases. The germline gives CDR1 SGHTA, CDR2 FQGNSA.

This clonotype occurred a few times. This chain connects TRBV19 to TRBJ2-2; 10 bases are shared with TRBD2. The V gene's germline CDR1 is LNHDA and CDR2 SQIVND (reference sequence). The CDR3 runs 18 residues. Germline trimming cut 6 bases from V and 5 bases from J; bases unmatched to any gene: 15. The CDR3 DNA reads as TGTGCCAGTAGAGAATACAGGGGCGGACTAGCGGAGACCGGGGAGCTGTTTTTT. Protein sequence: CASREYRGGLAETGELFF.

The rearrangement uses TRBV3-1 and TRBJ2-7; 13 bases match TRBD2. Germline lookup yields CDR1 LGHDT and CDR2 YNNKEL (reference sequence). This CDR3 region has 15 residues. V shed 4 bases, J shed 2 bases, and the junction held 2 bases outside the gene matches. Here the CDR3 reads CASSPGLAGAYEQYV. CDR3 bases: TGTGCCAGCAGCCCCGGACTAGCGGGAGCCTACGAGCAGTACGTC.

The chain recombines TRBV2 with TRBJ2-3, with D possibly being TRBD2 (6 bases). This CDR3 contains 15 residues. V was shortened by 4 bases and J by 2 bases, with 13 bases between the two germline ends. CDR1 is SNHLY and CDR2 is FYNNEI in the germline V gene. CDR3 residues: CASSGDWLDTDTQYF. The CDR3 nucleotides are TGTGCCAGCAGTGGGGACTGGCTTGACACAGATACGCAGTATTTT. The variable domain in full, with the rest retrieved from reference TRBV2 and TRBJ2-3, is EPEVTQTPSHQVTQMGQEVILRCVPISNHLYFYWYRQILGQKVEFLVSFYNNEISEKSEIFDDQFSVERPDGSNFTLKIRSTKLEDSAMYFCASSGDWLDTDTQYFGPGTRLTVL.

The chain recombines TRBV10-3 with TRBJ2-3; no clear D. V was clipped by 4 bases and J by 2 bases, with 7 bases between them. The CDR3 sequence is 13 residues long. Per germline, CDR1 ENHRY and CDR2 SYGVKD. The CDR3 DNA is TGTGCCATCAGTGCCGGAGACACAGATACGCAGTATTTT. Translated: CAISAGDTDTQYF.

The rearrangement joins TRBV29-1 to TRBJ2-2, with 10 bases aligning to TRBD2. CDR3 size: 14 residues. The V gene's germline CDR1 is SQVTM and CDR2 ANQGSEA. Trimming removed 6 bases from V and 5 bases from J; junction bases left unmatched: 6. This chain's CDR3 is CSVARTSGTGELFF. CDR3 nucleotides: TGCAGCGTCGCAAGGACTAGCGGTACCGGGGAGCTGTTTTTT.

The chain employs TRBV28 and TRBJ2-7, with TRBD1 as a possible D gene (5 bases). Per germline, CDR1 MDHEN and CDR2 SYDVKM. The CDR3 covers 13 residues. Trimming left V 7 bases short and J 0 bases short, with 10 bases between. The CDR3 sequence: CASTRTNSYEQYF. The CDR3 DNA is TGTGCCAGCACTCGGACAAACTCCTACGAGCAGTACTTC.

This clonotype was seen only a few times. This rearrangement joins TRBV20-1 to TRBJ2-7, with D perhaps matching TRBD1 or TRBD2 (7 bases each). CDR1 is DFQATT and CDR2 is SNEGSKA in the germline V gene (reference sequence). Deletions cut 6 bases from V and 4 bases from J, with 16 bases between. The CDR3 length is 13 residues. DNA of the CDR3: TGCAGTGCCCAGAGCGGGGACAGATACGAGCAGTACGTC. As protein: CSAQSGDRYEQYV.

The chain carries TRBV10-3 and TRBJ2-7; D gene ambiguous. Trimming removed 10 bases from V and 6 bases from J, with 13 bases in between. Germline lookup yields CDR1 ENHRY and CDR2 SYGVKD. The CDR3 length is 11 residues. In DNA, the CDR3 is TGTGCCACCCTAAAAGGGTCCGAGCAGTACTTC. Protein sequence: CATLKGSEQYF.

This clonotype was seen a handful of times. The chain employs TRBV12-3 or TRBV12-4 and TRBJ2-3; TRBD2 is a possible D gene (6 bases). CDR3 length: 16 amino acids. V was cut by 3 bases and J by 0 bases, with 13 bases left in between. For the CDR3, the DNA is TGTGCCAGCAGTTTTGGGACTGGTTTAAGCACAGATACGCAGTATTTT. This encodes CASSFGTGLSTDTQYF.

This clonotype was seen a few times. The chain uses TRBV28 and TRBJ2-2; D possibly corresponds to TRBD1 (6 bases). The CDR3 is 15 residues long. Between the trimmed V and J ends, which lost 2 bases and 5 bases, there was a span of 12 bases. CDR1 and CDR2 (germline): MDHEN, SYDVKM. The CDR3 region is CASSLTGIITGELFF. The CDR3 DNA reads as TGTGCCAGCAGTTTAACAGGGATCATTACCGGGGAGCTGTTTTTT.

Ten or more counts support this clonotype. This chain connects TRBV11-2 to TRBJ2-7; 9 bases line up with TRBD1. Germline CDR1 reads SGHAT; CDR2 reads FQNNGV. The CDR3 sequence is 16 residues long. V lost 0 bases, J lost 1 base, and 4 bases stayed unmatched. CDR3: CASSLDFGQGSYEQYF. The CDR3 region has the DNA TGTGCCAGCAGCTTAGATTTCGGACAGGGGTCCTACGAGCAGTACTTC.